This T cell receptor beta chain was observed in a study of beta chain features in type 1 diabetes. General study results and limits: Type 1 diabetes patients had VDJ junctions that carried fewer insertions and more deletions.

A note on this clone: Its antigen is unidentified.

CDR1 is LNHDA, CDR2 SQIVND, per germline (reference sequence). CDR3 length equals 14 residues. Trimming took 5 bases from V and 8 from J; bases not matched to a gene: 11. Expressed TCRB transcripts were sequenced because the entire RNA isolate underwent reverse transcription. The protocol was immunoSEQ multiplex PCR, while the TCRdb copy is restricted to in-frame clones and leaves out a portion. The repertoire consists of about 19,000 clones, with around 50% occurring once and the leading ten covering about 0.4%. Input material: stem cell memory CD4+ T cells from blood. The V gene is TRBV19, the J gene TRBJ2-7, with 8 bases matching TRBD1. This clonotype originated in a man aged 18 to 29 in good health. CDR3 protein: CASSEGQEGSKQYF. The CDR3 DNA reads TGTGCCAGTAGTGAGGGACAGGAGGGCTCGAAGCAGTACTTC.